Listed here are 10 T cell receptor beta chains from one sample, sequenced in a study of sequential checkpoint blockade in melanoma. Data came from immunoSEQ multiplex PCR; TCRdb stores just in-frame clones and leaves some out. The table records 5,000 to 8,000 clones, about a fifth of them present only once. Treatment here: randomized to nivolumab then ipilimumab (arm A) or the reverse (arm B). Sequencing used tumor tissue (inferred from file names), obtained from a patient given nivolumab and ipilimumab in sequence. The receptors originated from a human donor with melanoma.

The genes are TRBV12-5 and TRBJ2-1; possibly TRBD1 for D (6 bases). The CDR3 runs to 13 residues. Germline V gene data show CDR1 as LGHNT and CDR2 as FRNRAP. DNA of the CDR3: TGTGCCAGCACTCCGGACAGCTACAATGAGCAGTTCTTC. It yields the protein CASTPDSYNEQFF.

This clone was seen repeatedly, ten times or more. The chain is built from TRBV11-3 and TRBJ2-1; 7 bases are shared with TRBD2. Germline trimming cut 6 bases from V and 0 bases from J; bases unmatched to any gene: 8. The CDR3 sequence is 16 residues long. Germline V gives CDR1 SGHNT, CDR2 YENEEA. The CDR3 loop is CASRLRGDFSYNEQFF. The DNA for the CDR3 is TGTGCCAGCAGACTACGGGGGGATTTCTCCTACAATGAGCAGTTCTTC.

The chain carries TRBV5-1 and TRBJ1-2, with TRBD1 matching over 8 bases. The V gene's germline CDR1 is SGHRS and CDR2 YFSETQ. After removal of 7 bases from V and 0 bases from J, the junction contained 5 bases not matched to a gene. There are 14 residues in the CDR3. The chain's CDR3 is CASGLQGANYGYTF. In DNA, the CDR3 is TGCGCCAGCGGACTACAGGGGGCTAACTATGGCTACACCTTC.

By share, this clone counts as medium-sized (0.01 to 0.1%). This chain connects TRBV9 to TRBJ1-1; 8 positions agree with TRBD1. The germline CDR1 and CDR2 sequences are SGDLS and YYNGEE. Trimming at V came to 3 bases and at J to 1 base, leaving 5 bases not matched to a gene. The CDR3 is 15 amino acids. CDR3 sequence: CASSERQGTNTEAFF. The CDR3 region has the DNA TGTGCCAGCAGCGAGCGACAGGGGACGAACACTGAAGCTTTCTTT.

This clone counts as medium-sized. The chain is built from TRBV25-1 and TRBJ1-3; D is unclear. The CDR3 extends over 12 amino acids. Germline V CDR1 and CDR2: MGHDK, SYGVNS. V was pared by 7 bases and J by 4 bases, with 8 bases between. The CDR3 nucleotides are TGTGCCAGCAAAGGAAAAGGAAACACCATATATTTT. Protein sequence: CASKGKGNTIYF.

The rearrangement joins TRBV4-1 to TRBJ1-6, with TRBD1 as a possible D gene (5 bases). Trimming shortened V by 1 base and J by 9 bases, and 22 bases separated the two germline ends. This CDR3 is 18 amino acids long. Germline loops: CDR1 MGHRA, CDR2 YSYEKL. The CDR3: CASSQVGGEARVGSPLHF. The CDR3 bases are TGCGCCAGCAGCCAAGTCGGAGGGGAGGCCAGGGTAGGTTCACCCCTCCACTTT.

The rearrangement joins TRBV18 to TRBJ1-6; no clear D gene. V was shortened by 4 bases and J by 6 bases, with 16 bases between the two germline ends. The CDR3 is 16 amino acids. CDR1 KGHSH and CDR2 LQKENI come from the germline V gene. The CDR3 coding sequence is TGTGCCAGCTCACTCAATCCGGACGCACCTAATTCACCCCTCCACTTT. Its protein product is CASSLNPDAPNSPLHF.

This clone has more than one count but fewer than ten. The chain combines TRBV11-3 with TRBJ2-1, with a possible D match to TRBD1 (7 bases). Germline assignment: CDR1 SGHNT and CDR2 YENEEA. V was shortened by 0 bases and J by 9 bases, with 12 bases between the two germline ends. The CDR3 loop spans 14 amino acids. CDR3 in amino acids: CASSLEWQGGEQFF. CDR3 nucleotides: TGTGCCAGCAGCTTAGAATGGCAGGGGGGTGAGCAGTTCTTC.

The V and J genes are TRBV10-2 and TRBJ2-7, with D possibly being TRBD1 or TRBD2 (5 bases each). V dropped 10 bases and J dropped 3 bases, with 19 bases sitting between them. There are 14 residues in the CDR3. Germline V CDR1 and CDR2: WSHSY, SAAADI. CDR3 DNA sequence: TGCGCCACCATAAAGGGACCGGCAAACTACGAGCAGTACTTC. It is translated as CATIKGPANYEQYF.

This clone was seen only a few times. The chain is built from TRBV6-1 and TRBJ1-4, with 8 bases fitting TRBD1. The V and J ends lost 0 bases and 8 bases, in that order; junction bases with no gene match: 8. The germline gives CDR1 MNHNS, CDR2 SASEGT. The CDR3 consists of 16 residues. The CDR3 region has the DNA TGTGCCAGCAGTGAAGCTCCCTACCGACAGGGGGAAAAACTGTTTTTT. Translation gives CASSEAPYRQGEKLFF.